This is a list of T cell receptor beta chains from one sample in a study of T-cell memory formation after mild COVID-19. One entry per CDR3 protein results from TCRdb running MiXCR on the 5' RACE reads. The repertoire consists of about 300,000 distinct CDR3 sequences, with 15% to 20% occurring once and the leading ten covering around 20%. The sequenced material came from PBMCs or a T cell subset sorted from them (not recorded which). The receptors here all came from a young man who had mild COVID-19 (a few samples of this study predate the infection). Cell type and time point are not known. Both conserved end residues are part of each CDR3. D genes are given only for firm matches. Clone size is given for some rows only: seen once, a few or many times, or a class if the clone is expanded.

clone_size,v_call,d_call,j_call,cdr3_nt,cdr3_aa
.,TRBV6-5,.,TRBJ2-7,TGTGCCAGCAGCCCACATTCGGACGGGGAGCAGTACTTC,CASSPHSDGEQYF
.,TRBV19,.,TRBJ2-7,TGTGCCAGTAGTCTTCGAATCTCCTACGAGCAGTACTTC,CASSLRISYEQYF
few,TRBV30,.,TRBJ2-6,TGTGCCTGGAGTCTCACGGGCCCTGGGGCCAACGTCCTGACTTTC,CAWSLTGPGANVLTF
few,TRBV4-2,.,TRBJ2-7,TGTGCCAGCAGCCAAGGAGGCGGAGCCTACGAGCAGTACTTC,CASSQGGGAYEQYF
.,TRBV29-1,.,TRBJ1-2,TGCAGCGTGGGGGACCTCAAGAGTGGCTACACCTTC,CSVGDLKSGYTF
many,TRBV9,.,TRBJ1-1,TGTGCCAGCAGCCCAACAAGGGGGGCCCTTACTGAAGCTTTCTTT,CASSPTRGALTEAFF
.,TRBV28,TRBD1,TRBJ2-3,TGTGCCAGCAGTGATCCGGGACAGGGGAAAGATACGCAGTATTTT,CASSDPGQGKDTQYF
.,TRBV30,.,TRBJ2-2,TGTGCCTGGAGTGTCGGCAGGGAGAGGTCACACACCGGGGAGCTGTTTTTT,CAWSVGRERSHTGELFF
.,TRBV3-1,.,TRBJ1-1,TGTGCCAGCAGCCTTTCATCTGCGGGCACTGAAGCTTTCTTT,CASSLSSAGTEAFF
many,TRBV5-1,TRBD2,TRBJ2-1,TGCGCCAGCAGCTTGGACCCGCCTAGCGGGGGGTCCTACAATGAGCAGTTCTTC,CASSLDPPSGGSYNEQFF
few,TRBV29-1,.,TRBJ2-3,TGCAGCGTTGGCGGGACAGACACAGATACGCAGTATTTT,CSVGGTDTDTQYF
few,TRBV29-1,.,TRBJ2-2,TGCAGCGTCGGGTTCACCGGGGAGCTGTTTTTT,CSVGFTGELFF
.,TRBV7-7,.,TRBJ2-5,TGTGCCAGCAGCTTACGGTCTCAAGAGACCCAGTACTTC,CASSLRSQETQYF
.,TRBV4-3,.,TRBJ1-4,TGCGCCAGCAGCCAAGATTTAGGGGTTTTTGCGTATGAAAAACTGTTTTTT,CASSQDLGVFAYEKLFF
few,TRBV20-1,.,TRBJ1-5,TGCAGTGCTAGAAGTCAGTCCAATCAGCCCCAGCATTTT,CSARSQSNQPQHF
.,TRBV14,.,TRBJ2-7,TGTGCCAGCAGCCATTCATTCTACGAGCAGTACTTC,CASSHSFYEQYF
few,TRBV7-9,.,TRBJ1-2,TGTGCCAGCAGCTTAGCGTTGGGGTACTATGGCTACACCTTC,CASSLALGYYGYTF
few,TRBV20-1,.,TRBJ1-1,TGCAGTGCTAGAGCGGCAGGGCAAGGAGCTTTCTTT,CSARAAGQGAFF
.,TRBV11-2,.,TRBJ2-7,TGTGCCAGCAGCTTATCAGTAGGGGAAACCTACGAGCAGTACTTC,CASSLSVGETYEQYF
.,TRBV7-6,TRBD1,TRBJ2-5,TGTGCCAGCAGCTTAGTGACAGGGGAAGAGACCCAGTACTTC,CASSLVTGEETQYF
.,TRBV10-3,.,TRBJ1-1,TGTGCCTCCCAGACAGCCATGAACACTGAAGCTTTCTTT,CASQTAMNTEAFF
.,TRBV29-1,.,TRBJ1-2,TGCAGCGTTGGAGGAATTTATTATGGCTACACCTTC,CSVGGIYYGYTF
.,TRBV2,.,TRBJ2-7,TGTGCCAGCCCGGAGAACGAGCAGTACTTC,CASPENEQYF
.,TRBV6-2/TRBV6-3,TRBD1,TRBJ2-5,TGTGCCAGCAACGACAGGGGGAAAGAGACCCAGTACTTC,CASNDRGKETQYF
.,TRBV7-8,.,TRBJ1-5,TGTGCCAGCAGCTTATTTCCAGGGCGGACCCAGCCCCAGCATTTT,CASSLFPGRTQPQHF
few,TRBV5-1,TRBD1,TRBJ2-5,TGCGCCAGCAGCTCCCGACAGGGGGGTTCCGGGGAGACCCAGTACTTC,CASSSRQGGSGETQYF
.,TRBV7-2,.,TRBJ2-7,TGTGCCAGCAGCTTAGTCCTAGAAGGGCGCGAGCAGTACTTC,CASSLVLEGREQYF
few,TRBV7-2,.,TRBJ1-1,TGTGCCAGCAGACCAAGCCTTGCCACGGACACTGAAGCTTTCTTT,CASRPSLATDTEAFF
.,TRBV5-6,.,TRBJ2-3,TGTGCCAGCAGCCAGGGCACGGCCGATACGCAGTATTTT,CASSQGTADTQYF
.,TRBV7-9,.,TRBJ1-3,TGTGCCAGCAGCTTAGAGCGGAGGCAGGGTGGAAACACCATATATTTT,CASSLERRQGGNTIYF
few,TRBV10-1,.,TRBJ2-3,TGCGCCAGCAGTGGGGCGGGGGCGGGCACAGATACGCAGTATTTT,CASSGAGAGTDTQYF
.,TRBV7-6,TRBD1,TRBJ2-5,TGTGCCAGCAGCTTGAATCATCGTAACAGGGGGCGCGGGGAGACCCAGTACTTC,CASSLNHRNRGRGETQYF
once,TRBV7-8,.,TRBJ2-3,TGTGCCAGCAGCTTAGCTGGCATGTCTAGCACAGATACGCAGTATTTT,CASSLAGMSSTDTQYF
few,TRBV27,TRBD1,TRBJ1-6,TGTGCCAGCCGCACCGACAGGGTAGGATCACCCCTCCACTTT,CASRTDRVGSPLHF
.,TRBV9,TRBD2,TRBJ2-7,TGTGCCAGCAGCGTAGGACTAGCAGAATACGAGCAGTACTTC,CASSVGLAEYEQYF
.,TRBV7-3,.,TRBJ2-2,TGTGCCAGCAGTCCCAACGGCGGCGGAAACACCGGGGAGCTGTTTTTT,CASSPNGGGNTGELFF
.,TRBV19,.,TRBJ1-5,TGTGCCAGTAAAAGGGCGGACGGGAGCAATCAGCCCCAGCATTTT,CASKRADGSNQPQHF
.,TRBV15,.,TRBJ1-5,TGTGCCACCAGCAGAGACCCCAGGGGCGGGAGCAATCAGCCCCAGCATTTT,CATSRDPRGGSNQPQHF
.,TRBV28,.,TRBJ1-1,TGTGCCAGCAGTTTATCCAGGGTTGAAGCTTTCTTT,CASSLSRVEAFF
.,TRBV27,.,TRBJ2-3,TGTGCCAGCATCGGCGATCGAGGGATCATGGATACGCAGTATTTT,CASIGDRGIMDTQYF
few,TRBV28,TRBD1,TRBJ1-1,TGTGCCAGCAGTTTAGTGGGACAGGGTTATGGAGCTTTCTTT,CASSLVGQGYGAFF
.,TRBV20-1,.,TRBJ1-5,TGCAGTGCTAGCCAGGGGTCCACTCAGCCCCAGCATTTT,CSASQGSTQPQHF
.,TRBV5-1,.,TRBJ1-1,TGCGCCAGCAGCTTGGGCCAGGCGGCGAGTGAAGCTTTCTTT,CASSLGQAASEAFF
.,TRBV4-1,.,TRBJ1-1,TGCGCCAGCAGCCAAGGGCATGTTACAGCTCCTAACACTGAAGCTTTCTTT,CASSQGHVTAPNTEAFF
few,TRBV11-2,.,TRBJ2-7,TGTGCCAGCAGCTTAGGTATTACTAGCTCGGCCGAGCAGTACTTC,CASSLGITSSAEQYF
few,TRBV11-2,.,TRBJ2-3,TGTGCCAGCAGCCCTAGTGGGTATACGCAGTATTTT,CASSPSGYTQYF
few,TRBV7-9,.,TRBJ1-3,TGTGCCAGCAGCCAATCGGGTGCTTCTGGAAACACCATATATTTT,CASSQSGASGNTIYF
.,TRBV12-3/TRBV12-4,.,TRBJ2-7,TGTGCCAGCAGTCTCGGCCCCGGGACCGTGGGAGAGCAGTACTTC,CASSLGPGTVGEQYF
once,TRBV18,TRBD1,TRBJ1-4,TGTGCCAGCTCACCACCGGGACAGGCTAATGAAAAACTGTTTTTT,CASSPPGQANEKLFF
.,TRBV12-3/TRBV12-4,.,TRBJ1-1,TGTGCCAGCAGTTTAACCGGAACGAGGACTGAAGCTTTCTTT,CASSLTGTRTEAFF